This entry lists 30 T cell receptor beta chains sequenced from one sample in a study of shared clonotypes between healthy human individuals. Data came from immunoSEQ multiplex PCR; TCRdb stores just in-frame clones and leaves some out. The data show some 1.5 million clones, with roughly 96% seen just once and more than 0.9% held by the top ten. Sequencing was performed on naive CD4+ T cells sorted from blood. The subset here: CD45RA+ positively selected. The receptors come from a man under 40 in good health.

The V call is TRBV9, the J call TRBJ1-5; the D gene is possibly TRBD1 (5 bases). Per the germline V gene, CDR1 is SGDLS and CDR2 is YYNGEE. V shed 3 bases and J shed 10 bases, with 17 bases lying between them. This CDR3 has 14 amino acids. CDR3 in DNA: TGTGCCAGCAGCGCGACCGGGACGTCTTTTCCCCAGCATTTT. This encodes CASSATGTSFPQHF.

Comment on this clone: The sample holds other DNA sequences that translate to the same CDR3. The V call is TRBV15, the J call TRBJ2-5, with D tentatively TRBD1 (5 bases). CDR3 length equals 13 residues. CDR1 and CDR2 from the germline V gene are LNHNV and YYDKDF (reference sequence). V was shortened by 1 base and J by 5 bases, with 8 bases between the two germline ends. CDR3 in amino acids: CATSRGGGETQYF. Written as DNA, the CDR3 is TGTGCCACCAGCAGAGGGGGCGGTGAGACCCAGTACTTC. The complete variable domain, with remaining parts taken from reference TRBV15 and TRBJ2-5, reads DAMVIQNPRYQVTQFGKPVTLSCSQTLNHNVMYWYQQKSSQAPKLLFHYYDKDFNNEADTPDNFQSRRPNTSFCFLDIRSPGLGDTAMYLCATSRGGGETQYFGPGTRLLVL.

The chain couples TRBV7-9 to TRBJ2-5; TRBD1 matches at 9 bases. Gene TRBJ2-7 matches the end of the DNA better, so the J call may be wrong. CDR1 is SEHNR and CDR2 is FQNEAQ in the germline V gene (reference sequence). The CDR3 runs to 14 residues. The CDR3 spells CASSSGQGDYEQYF. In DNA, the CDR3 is TGTGCCAGCAGCTCGGGACAGGGTGATTACGAGCAGTACTTC.

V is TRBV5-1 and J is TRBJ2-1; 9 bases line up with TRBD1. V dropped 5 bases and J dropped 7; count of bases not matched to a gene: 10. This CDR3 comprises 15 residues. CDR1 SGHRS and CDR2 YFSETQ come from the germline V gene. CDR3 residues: CASSGGTGFENEQFF. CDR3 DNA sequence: TGCGCCAGCAGTGGCGGGACAGGGTTTGAGAATGAGCAGTTCTTC. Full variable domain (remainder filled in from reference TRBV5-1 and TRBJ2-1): KAGVTQTPRYLIKTRGQQVTLSCSPISGHRSVSWYQQTPGQGLQFLFEYFSETQRNKGNFPGRFSGRQFSNSRSEMNVSTLELGDSALYLCASSGGTGFENEQFFGPGTRLTVL.

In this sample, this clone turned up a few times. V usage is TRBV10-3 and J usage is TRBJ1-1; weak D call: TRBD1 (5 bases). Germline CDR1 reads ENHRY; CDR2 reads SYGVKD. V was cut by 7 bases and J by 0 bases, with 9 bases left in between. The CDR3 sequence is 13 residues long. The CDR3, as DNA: TGTGCCATCAAGACAGACATGAACACTGAAGCTTTCTTT. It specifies CAIKTDMNTEAFF.

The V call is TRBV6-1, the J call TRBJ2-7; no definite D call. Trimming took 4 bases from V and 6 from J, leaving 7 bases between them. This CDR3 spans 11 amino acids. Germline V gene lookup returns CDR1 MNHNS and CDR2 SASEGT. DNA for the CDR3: TGTGCCAGCAGTGCGCCCGTCGAGCAGTACTTC. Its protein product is CASSAPVEQYF.

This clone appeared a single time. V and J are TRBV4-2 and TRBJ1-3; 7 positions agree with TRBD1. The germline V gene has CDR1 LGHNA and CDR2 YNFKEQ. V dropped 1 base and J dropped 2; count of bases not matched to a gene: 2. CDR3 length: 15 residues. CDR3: CASSQGQGTGNTIYF. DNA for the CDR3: TGTGCCAGCAGCCAAGGACAGGGCACTGGAAACACCATATATTTT.

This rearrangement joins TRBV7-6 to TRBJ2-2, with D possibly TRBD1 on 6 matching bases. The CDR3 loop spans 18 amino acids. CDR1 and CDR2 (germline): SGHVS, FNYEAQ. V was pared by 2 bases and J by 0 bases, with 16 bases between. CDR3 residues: CASSLTPTGIANTGELFF. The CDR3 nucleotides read TGTGCCAGCAGCTTAACTCCTACAGGGATCGCGAACACCGGGGAGCTGTTTTTT.

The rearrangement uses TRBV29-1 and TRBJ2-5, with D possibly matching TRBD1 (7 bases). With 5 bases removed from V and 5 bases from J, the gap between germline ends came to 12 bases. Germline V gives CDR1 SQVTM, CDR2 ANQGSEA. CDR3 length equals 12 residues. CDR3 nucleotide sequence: TGCAGCGTTTTTGCAGGGGGGGAGACCCAGTACTTC. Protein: CSVFAGGETQYF.

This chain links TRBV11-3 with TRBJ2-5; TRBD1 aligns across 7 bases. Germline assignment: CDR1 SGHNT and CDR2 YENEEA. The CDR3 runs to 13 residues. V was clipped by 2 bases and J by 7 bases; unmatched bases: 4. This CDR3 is CASSLRGQGTQYF. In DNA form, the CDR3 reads TGTGCCAGCAGCTTAAGGGGGCAGGGGACCCAGTACTTC.

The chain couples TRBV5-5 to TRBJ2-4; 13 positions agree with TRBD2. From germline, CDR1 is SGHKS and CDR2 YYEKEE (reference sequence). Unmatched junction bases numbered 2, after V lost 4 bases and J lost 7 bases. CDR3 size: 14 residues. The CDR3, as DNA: TGTGCCAGCAGCACGACTAGCGGGAGGAACATTCAGTACTTC. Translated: CASSTTSGRNIQYF.

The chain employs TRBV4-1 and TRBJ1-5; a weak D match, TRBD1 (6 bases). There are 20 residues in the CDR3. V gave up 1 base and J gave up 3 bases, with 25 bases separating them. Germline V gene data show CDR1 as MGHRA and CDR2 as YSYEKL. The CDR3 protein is CASSQVIIRGGIYYNQPQHF. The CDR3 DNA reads TGCGCCAGCAGCCAAGTAATTATCAGGGGAGGAATATATTACAATCAGCCCCAGCATTTT.

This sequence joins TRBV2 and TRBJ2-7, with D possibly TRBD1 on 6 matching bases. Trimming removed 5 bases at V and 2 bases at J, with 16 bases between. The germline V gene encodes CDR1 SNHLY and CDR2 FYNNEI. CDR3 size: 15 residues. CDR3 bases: TGTGCCAGCAGTCGCCGGGACAATACAGCCTACGAGCAGTACTTC. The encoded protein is CASSRRDNTAYEQYF.

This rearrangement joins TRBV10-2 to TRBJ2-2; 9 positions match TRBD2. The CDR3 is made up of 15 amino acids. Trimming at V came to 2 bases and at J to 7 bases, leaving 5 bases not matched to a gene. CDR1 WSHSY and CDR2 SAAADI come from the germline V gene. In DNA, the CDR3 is TGCGCCAGCAGTGAGGTAGCGGGAGTAAGCGGGGAGCTGTTTTTT. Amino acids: CASSEVAGVSGELFF.

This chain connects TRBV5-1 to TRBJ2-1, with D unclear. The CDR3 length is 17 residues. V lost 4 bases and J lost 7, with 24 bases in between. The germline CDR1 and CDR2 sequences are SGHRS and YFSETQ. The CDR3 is CASSTTPVGLGGNEQFF. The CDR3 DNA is TGCGCCAGCAGCACAACGCCCGTCGGCCTAGGTGGTAATGAGCAGTTCTTC.

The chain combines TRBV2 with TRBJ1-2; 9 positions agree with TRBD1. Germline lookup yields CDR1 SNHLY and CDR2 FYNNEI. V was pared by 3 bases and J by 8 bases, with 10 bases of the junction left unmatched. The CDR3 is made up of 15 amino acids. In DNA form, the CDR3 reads TGTGCCAGCAGTGAGAGGACAGGGGTAGTAGGCGGCTACACCTTC. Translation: CASSERTGVVGGYTF.

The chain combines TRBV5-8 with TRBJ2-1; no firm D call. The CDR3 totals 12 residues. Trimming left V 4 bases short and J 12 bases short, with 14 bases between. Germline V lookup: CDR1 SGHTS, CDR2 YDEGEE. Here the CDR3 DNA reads TGTGCCAGCAGCACCGTTCTAAGTGGGCAGTTCTTC. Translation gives CASSTVLSGQFF.

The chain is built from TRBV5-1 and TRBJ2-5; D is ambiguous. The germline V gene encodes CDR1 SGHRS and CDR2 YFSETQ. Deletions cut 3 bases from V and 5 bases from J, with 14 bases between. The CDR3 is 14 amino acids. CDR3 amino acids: CASSWRRSYETQYF. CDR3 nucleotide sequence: TGCGCCAGCAGCTGGCGTCGGAGTTACGAGACCCAGTACTTC. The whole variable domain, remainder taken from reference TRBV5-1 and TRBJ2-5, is KAGVTQTPRYLIKTRGQQVTLSCSPISGHRSVSWYQQTPGQGLQFLFEYFSETQRNKGNFPGRFSGRQFSNSRSEMNVSTLELGDSALYLCASSWRRSYETQYFGPGTRLLVL.

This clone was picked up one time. The DNA for the CDR3 is TGTGCCAGCAGGGAGATGTGGCGGGGGGCCAACGTCCTGACTTTC. It is translated as CASREMWRGANVLTF. This chain links TRBV2 with TRBJ2-6; the D is unclear. The CDR3 contains 15 residues. The germline gives CDR1 SNHLY, CDR2 FYNNEI. V shed 6 bases and J shed 4 bases, with 13 bases lying between them.

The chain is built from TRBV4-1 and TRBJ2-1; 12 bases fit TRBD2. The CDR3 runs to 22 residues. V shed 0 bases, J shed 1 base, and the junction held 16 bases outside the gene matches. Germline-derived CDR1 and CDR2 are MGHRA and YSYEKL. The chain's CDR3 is CASSQDRLRLAGVVRSYNEQFF. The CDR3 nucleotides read TGCGCCAGCAGCCAAGATCGGTTGAGACTAGCGGGAGTTGTGCGGTCCTACAATGAGCAGTTCTTC.

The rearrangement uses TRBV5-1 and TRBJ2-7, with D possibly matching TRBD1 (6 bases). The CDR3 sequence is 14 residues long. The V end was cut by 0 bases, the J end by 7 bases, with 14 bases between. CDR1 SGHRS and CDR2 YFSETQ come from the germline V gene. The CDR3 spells CASSLGAGTSEQYF. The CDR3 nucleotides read TGCGCCAGCAGCTTGGGGGCCGGGACATCGGAGCAGTACTTC.

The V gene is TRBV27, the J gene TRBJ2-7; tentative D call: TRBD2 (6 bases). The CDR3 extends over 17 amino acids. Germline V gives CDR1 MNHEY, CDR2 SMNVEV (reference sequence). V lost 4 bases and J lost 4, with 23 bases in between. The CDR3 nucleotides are TGTGCCAGCAGTTGGGCGGGGCTGGGGGTAGGATCGTACGAGCAGTACTTC. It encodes CASSWAGLGVGSYEQYF.

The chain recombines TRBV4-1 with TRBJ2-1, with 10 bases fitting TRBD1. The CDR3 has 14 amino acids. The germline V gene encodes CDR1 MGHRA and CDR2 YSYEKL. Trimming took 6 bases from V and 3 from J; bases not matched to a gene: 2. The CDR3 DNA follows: TGCGCCAGCAGGCGGACAGGGGGCTACAATGAGCAGTTCTTC. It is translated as CASRRTGGYNEQFF.

The DNA of the CDR3 is TGTGCCAGCAGTGCTCTGCGCGGGGCAGATACGCAGTATTTT. This gives the protein CASSALRGADTQYF. The V and J genes are TRBV6-1 and TRBJ2-3; maybe TRBD2 (6 bases). This CDR3 spans 14 amino acids. Germline assignment: CDR1 MNHNS and CDR2 SASEGT. V lost 4 bases and J lost 4, with 12 bases in between.

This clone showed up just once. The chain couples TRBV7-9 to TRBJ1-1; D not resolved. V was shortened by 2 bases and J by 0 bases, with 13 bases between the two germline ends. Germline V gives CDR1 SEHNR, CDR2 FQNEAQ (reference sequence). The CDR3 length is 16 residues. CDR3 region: CASSLLAVLMNTEAFF. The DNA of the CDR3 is TGTGCCAGCAGCTTATTGGCGGTTTTGATGAACACTGAAGCTTTCTTT.

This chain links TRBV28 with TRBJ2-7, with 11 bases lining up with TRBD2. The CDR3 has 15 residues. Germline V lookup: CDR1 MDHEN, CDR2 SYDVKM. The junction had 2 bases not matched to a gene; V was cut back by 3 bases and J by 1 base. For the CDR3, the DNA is TGTGCCAGCAGTTTGACTAGCGGGAAATCCTACGAGCAGTACTTC. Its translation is CASSLTSGKSYEQYF. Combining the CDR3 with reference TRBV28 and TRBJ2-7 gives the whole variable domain DVKVTQSSRYLVKRTGEKVFLECVQDMDHENMFWYRQDPGLGLRLIYFSYDVKMKEKGDIPEGYSVSREKKERFSLILESASTNQTSMYLCASSLTSGKSYEQYFGPGTRLTVT.

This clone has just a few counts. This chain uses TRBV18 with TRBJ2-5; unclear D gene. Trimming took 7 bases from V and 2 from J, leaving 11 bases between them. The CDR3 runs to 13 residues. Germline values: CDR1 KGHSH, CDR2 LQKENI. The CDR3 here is CASCQSPQETQYF. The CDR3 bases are TGTGCCAGCTGTCAGTCTCCGCAAGAGACCCAGTACTTC.

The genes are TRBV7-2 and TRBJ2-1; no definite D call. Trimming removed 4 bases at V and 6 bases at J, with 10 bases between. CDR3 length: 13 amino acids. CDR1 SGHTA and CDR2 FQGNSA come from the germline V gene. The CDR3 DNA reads TGTGCCAGCAGCTCCCACGATGGCAATGAGCAGTTCTTC. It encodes CASSSHDGNEQFF.

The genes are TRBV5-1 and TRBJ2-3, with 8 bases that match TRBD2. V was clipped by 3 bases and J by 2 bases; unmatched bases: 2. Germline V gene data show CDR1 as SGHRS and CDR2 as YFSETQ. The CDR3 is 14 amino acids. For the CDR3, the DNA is TGCGCCAGCAGCTCCGGACTAGCCACAGATACGCAGTATTTT. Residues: CASSSGLATDTQYF.

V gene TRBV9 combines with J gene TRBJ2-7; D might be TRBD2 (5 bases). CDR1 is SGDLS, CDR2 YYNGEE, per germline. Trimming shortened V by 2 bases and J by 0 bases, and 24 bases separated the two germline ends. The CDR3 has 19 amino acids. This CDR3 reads CASSVPEKGLARSSYEQYF. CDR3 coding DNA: TGTGCCAGCAGCGTCCCGGAGAAAGGACTGGCCAGGAGCTCCTACGAGCAGTACTTC.